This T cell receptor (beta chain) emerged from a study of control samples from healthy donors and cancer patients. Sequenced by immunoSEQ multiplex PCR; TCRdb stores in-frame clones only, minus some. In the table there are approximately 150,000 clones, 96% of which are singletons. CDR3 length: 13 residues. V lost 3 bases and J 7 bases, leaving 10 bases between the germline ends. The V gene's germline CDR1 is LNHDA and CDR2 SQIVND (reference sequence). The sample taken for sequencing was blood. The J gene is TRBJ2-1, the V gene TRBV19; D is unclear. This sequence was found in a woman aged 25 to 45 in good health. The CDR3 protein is CASSIGLGNEQFF. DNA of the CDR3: TGTGCCAGTAGTATTGGGTTGGGGAATGAGCAGTTCTTC. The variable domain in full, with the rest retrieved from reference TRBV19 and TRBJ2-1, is DGGITQSPKYLFRKEGQNVTLSCEQNLNHDAMYWYRQDPGQGLRLIYYSQIVNDFQKGDIAEGYSVSREKKESFPLTVTSAQKNPTAFYLCASSIGLGNEQFFGPGTRLTVL.